This TCR beta chain originates from a study of CD8+ T cells in alopecia areata. Across the study: Severity was scored as percentage of affected scalp area in treated patients.

This CDR3 has 13 residues. Germline V lookup: CDR1 SGHRS, CDR2 YFSETQ. V shed 0 bases and J shed 2 bases, with 6 bases lying between them. It was cDNA, reverse transcribed from extracted RNA, that served as the sequencing template. Sequenced by immunoSEQ multiplex PCR; TCRdb stores in-frame clones only, minus some. The sample contains about 140,000 clones, approximately 90% of which appear only once. Points on this clone: Its matching antigen is unknown. The same CDR3 arises from other DNA sequences in this sample as well.

Study observations and caveats: More clonal than normal scalp was lesional scalp, particularly alopecia totalis/universalis. Expanded CD8+ clones among the top 100, as well as scalp clonality, were significantly decreased by tofacitinib.

As to treatment: oral pan-JAK inhibitor, 5-10 mg twice daily. This clonotype was obtained from a human donor with alopecia areata. The genes are TRBV5-1 and TRBJ2-7, with no clear D. The specimen comprised CD8+ T cells sorted from blood, sampled at week 4, from a patient treated with tofacitinib. CDR3 amino acids: CASSLELTYEQYF. Written as DNA, the CDR3 is TGCGCCAGCAGCTTGGAGCTAACCTACGAGCAGTACTTC.